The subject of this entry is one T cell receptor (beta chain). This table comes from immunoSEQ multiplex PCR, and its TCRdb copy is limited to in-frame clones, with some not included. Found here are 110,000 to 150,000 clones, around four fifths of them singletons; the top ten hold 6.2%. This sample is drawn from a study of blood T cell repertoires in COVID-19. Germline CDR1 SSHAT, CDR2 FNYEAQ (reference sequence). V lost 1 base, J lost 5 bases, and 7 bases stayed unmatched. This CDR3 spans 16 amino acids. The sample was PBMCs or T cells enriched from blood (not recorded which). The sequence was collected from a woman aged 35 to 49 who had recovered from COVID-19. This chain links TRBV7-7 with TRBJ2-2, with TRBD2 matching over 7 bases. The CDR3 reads CASSLGVNSGTGELFF. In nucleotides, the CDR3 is TGTGCCAGCAGCTTAGGGGTGAATAGCGGGACCGGGGAGCTGTTTTTT.